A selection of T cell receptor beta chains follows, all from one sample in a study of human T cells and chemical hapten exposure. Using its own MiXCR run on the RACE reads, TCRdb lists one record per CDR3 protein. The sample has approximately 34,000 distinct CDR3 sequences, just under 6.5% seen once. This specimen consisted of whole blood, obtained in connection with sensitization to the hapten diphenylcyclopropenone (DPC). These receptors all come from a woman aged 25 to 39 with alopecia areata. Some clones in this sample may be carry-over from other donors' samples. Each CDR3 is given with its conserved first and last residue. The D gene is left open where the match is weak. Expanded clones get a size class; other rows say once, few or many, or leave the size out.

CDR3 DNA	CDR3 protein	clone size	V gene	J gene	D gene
TGTGCCAGCAGCCTCGGGCGGGGTGCCACGGGGGCTGAGCAGTTCTTC	CASSLGRGATGAEQFF	few	TRBV4-2	TRBJ2-1	-
TGTGCCAGCGGGAGAGCGGGGTTCACAGATACGCAGTATTTT	CASGRAGFTDTQYF	-	TRBV12-3/TRBV12-4	TRBJ2-3	TRBD2
TGTGCCAGCAGCATCGGACTAGCGGGGACCGGGGAGCTGTTTTTT	CASSIGLAGTGELFF	-	TRBV11-1	TRBJ2-2	TRBD2
TGTGCCAGCAGTTCCCAAGTGAACACTGAAGCTTTCTTT	CASSSQVNTEAFF	-	TRBV12-3/TRBV12-4	TRBJ1-1	-
TGTGCCAGCAGTTACTCTGGACAGGGGAGAAGCTCCTACGAGCAGTACTTC	CASSYSGQGRSSYEQYF	many	TRBV27	TRBJ2-7	TRBD1
TGCGCCAGCAGCTTAAACCGGGACCCAGCCTACGAGCAGTACTTC	CASSLNRDPAYEQYF	-	TRBV5-1	TRBJ2-7	-
TGTGCCAGCAGCGTAGTAGGACAGGGGGCTAGAACCGGGGAGCTGTTTTTT	CASSVVGQGARTGELFF	many	TRBV9	TRBJ2-2	TRBD1
TGTGCCAGCATTTCCAGGGTAAGGGGTCAGCCCCAGCATTTT	CASISRVRGQPQHF	many	TRBV28	TRBJ1-5	-
TGTGCCAGCAGCCCACTAGCGGGGGCCTCTAAGGCGCAGTATTTT	CASSPLAGASKAQYF	many	TRBV3-1	TRBJ2-3	TRBD2
TGCGCCAGCAGCCTAAGTTACGGGGTTAGCACAGATACGCAGTATTTT	CASSLSYGVSTDTQYF	many	TRBV4-3	TRBJ2-3	-
TGTGCCAGCAGCTTAGGGCAGGCCCGCAATCAGCACCAGCATTTT	CASSLGQARNQHQHF	-	TRBV7-6	TRBJ1-5	-
TGTGCCAGCCGAACTAGCGCGGGCCCCTACAATGAGCAGTTCTTC	CASRTSAGPYNEQFF	medium-sized	TRBV11-2	TRBJ2-1	TRBD2
TGTGCCACCAGTGATCCTCAAGGCGGTACCACAGATACGCAGTATTTT	CATSDPQGGTTDTQYF	many	TRBV24-1	TRBJ2-3	-
TGCAGTGCACCGGGACTAGCGGGGGGCAGGGCCCAGTACTTC	CSAPGLAGGRAQYF	few	TRBV20-1	TRBJ2-5	TRBD2
TGCAGCGTTGTGGGGGGTGAGACCCAGTACTTC	CSVVGGETQYF	-	TRBV29-1	TRBJ2-5	-
TGTGCAAGTCGCTTACCGGGACAGGGGGTCCCTGAAGCTTTCTTT	CASRLPGQGVPEAFF	many	TRBV12-2	TRBJ1-1	-
TGCGCCAGCAGAGTGACGCCGGACAGGGGGCGATCTATGGGAGCTTTCTTT	CASRVTPDRGRSMGAFF	-	TRBV5-1	TRBJ1-1	TRBD1
TGTGCCAGCGCCCAGGGCCTACTACAAGAGACCCAGTACTTC	CASAQGLLQETQYF	-	TRBV6-5	TRBJ2-5	-